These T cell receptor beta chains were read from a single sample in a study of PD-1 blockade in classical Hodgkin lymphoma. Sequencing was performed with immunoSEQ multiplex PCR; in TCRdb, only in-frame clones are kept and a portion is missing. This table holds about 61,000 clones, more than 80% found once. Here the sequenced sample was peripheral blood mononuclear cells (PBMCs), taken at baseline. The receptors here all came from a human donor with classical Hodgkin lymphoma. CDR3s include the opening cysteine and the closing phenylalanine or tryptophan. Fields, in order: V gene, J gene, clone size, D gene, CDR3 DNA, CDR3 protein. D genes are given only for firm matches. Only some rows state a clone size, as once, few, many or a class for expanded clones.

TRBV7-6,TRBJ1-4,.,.,TGTGCCAGCAGCTTACTGGGGTCTAATGAAAAACTGTTTTTT,CASSLLGSNEKLFF
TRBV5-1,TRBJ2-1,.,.,TGCGCCAGCAGGGATTATCACGGGAGTTCTGACAATGAGCAGTTCTTC,CASRDYHGSSDNEQFF
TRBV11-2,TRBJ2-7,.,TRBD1,TGTGCCAGCAGCCCCTGGGGCTCCCAGGGGGACGAGCAGTACTTC,CASSPWGSQGDEQYF
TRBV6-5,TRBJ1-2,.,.,TGTGCCAGCAGTTTCCGGGACACATACTATGGCTACACCTTC,CASSFRDTYYGYTF
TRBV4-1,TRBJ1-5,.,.,TGCGCCAGCAGCCAGGGGGGGGCTCAGCCCCAGCATTTT,CASSQGGAQPQHF
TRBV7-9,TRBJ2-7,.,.,TGTGCCAGCAGCATACAGACTGAAAACTACGAGCAGTACTTC,CASSIQTENYEQYF
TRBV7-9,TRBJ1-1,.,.,TGTGCCAGCAGCTTAGGGCTCCCGGGCGAAGCTTTCTTT,CASSLGLPGEAFF
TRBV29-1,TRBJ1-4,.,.,TGCAGCGTCCCACTAAAGGATGGGAGTGAAAAACTGTTTTTT,CSVPLKDGSEKLFF
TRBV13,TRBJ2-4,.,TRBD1,TGTGCCAGCAATCCATACGGGACAGGGGACCAAAACATTCAGTACTTC,CASNPYGTGDQNIQYF
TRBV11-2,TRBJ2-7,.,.,TGTGCCAGCAGCACTGGCTACGAGCAGTACTTC,CASSTGYEQYF
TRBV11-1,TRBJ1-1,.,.,TGTGCCAGCAGCTTAGATATGGGAGCTCGACCCGATGCTTTCTTT,CASSLDMGARPDAFF
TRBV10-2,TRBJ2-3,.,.,TGCGCCAGCAGGGGGCCCGGGGATACGCAGTATTTT,CASRGPGDTQYF
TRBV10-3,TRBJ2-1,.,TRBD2,TGTGCCATCAGTTCTAGCGGGGGGGCCTACAATGAGCAGTTCTTC,CAISSSGGAYNEQFF
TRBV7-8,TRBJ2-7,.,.,TGTGCCAGCAGCGGTGACTCCTACGAGCAGTACTTC,CASSGDSYEQYF
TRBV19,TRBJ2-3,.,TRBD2,TGTGCCAGTAGTATAGGAAGACTAGCGGGTGGGGATACGCAGTATTTT,CASSIGRLAGGDTQYF
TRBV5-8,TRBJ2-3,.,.,TGTGCCACCCGGTTATTGGGACCCTTTTCCACAGATACGCAGTATTTT,CATRLLGPFSTDTQYF
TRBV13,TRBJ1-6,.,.,TGTGCCAGCAGCTTCGGACTTAATTCACCCCTCCACTTT,CASSFGLNSPLHF
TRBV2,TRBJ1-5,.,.,TGTGCCAGCAGTGCTTCTGGACAGATCAATCAGCCCCAGCATTTT,CASSASGQINQPQHF
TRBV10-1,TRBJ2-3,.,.,TGCGCCAGCAGTCAGGGCCCCGCCGATACGCAGTATTTT,CASSQGPADTQYF
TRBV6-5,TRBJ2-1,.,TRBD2,TGTGCCAGCAAGAACGGGGGGATTAATGAGCAGTTCTTC,CASKNGGINEQFF
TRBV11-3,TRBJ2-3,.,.,TGTGCCAGCAGCCCAAACTGGGGGGAAAGCACAGATACGCAGTATTTT,CASSPNWGESTDTQYF
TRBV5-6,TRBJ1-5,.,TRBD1,TGTGCCAGCAGCTTGGCCTCTGGACAGGGGCTTTTTCAGCCCCAGCATTTT,CASSLASGQGLFQPQHF
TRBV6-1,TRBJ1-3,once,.,TGTGCCAGCATAGATAAGGGGGTCACTGGAAACACCATATATTTT,CASIDKGVTGNTIYF
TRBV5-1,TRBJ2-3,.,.,TGCGCCAGCAGCTTGGCTATAAGCACAGATACGCAGTATTTT,CASSLAISTDTQYF
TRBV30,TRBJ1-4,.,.,TGTGCCTGGAGCGAGACGAGAACCCGGACAATTAATGAAAAACTGTTTTTT,CAWSETRTRTINEKLFF
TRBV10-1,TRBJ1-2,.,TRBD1,TGCGCCAGCAGCGGGACAGGGTGGAACTATGGCTACACCTTC,CASSGTGWNYGYTF
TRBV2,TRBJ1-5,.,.,TGTGCCAGCAGTGAAGCGTGGGATCAGCCCCAGCATTTT,CASSEAWDQPQHF
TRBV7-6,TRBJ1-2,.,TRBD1,TGTGCCAGCAGCTTACATGGACAGGGGAATAACTATGGCTACACCTTC,CASSLHGQGNNYGYTF
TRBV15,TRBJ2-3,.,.,TGTGCCACCAGCAGGGCGAGCCAAAGAGGAGATACGCAGTATTTT,CATSRASQRGDTQYF
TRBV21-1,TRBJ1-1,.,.,TGCCAGGCGGACACTGAAGCTTTCTTT,CQADTEAFF
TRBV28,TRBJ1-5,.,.,TGTGCCAGCATGAGGGGGGGTTCGACTCAGCCCCAGCATTTT,CASMRGGSTQPQHF
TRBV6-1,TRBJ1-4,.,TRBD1,TGTGCCAGCGGGGGACAGGGGGATAGGGGTGAAAAACTGTTTTTT,CASGGQGDRGEKLFF
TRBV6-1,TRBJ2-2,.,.,TGTGCCAGCAGTTGGGGCACCGGGGAGCTGTTTTTT,CASSWGTGELFF
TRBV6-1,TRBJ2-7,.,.,TGTGCCAGCAGTGCTACCTACGAGCAGTACTTC,CASSATYEQYF
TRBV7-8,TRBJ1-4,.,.,TGTGCCAGCAGCTTTGACTCGTATGAAAAACTGTTTTTT,CASSFDSYEKLFF
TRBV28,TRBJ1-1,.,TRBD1,TGTGCCAGCAGAGCCCTTCGGACAGGGTATAGGCCTGAAGCTTTCTTT,CASRALRTGYRPEAFF
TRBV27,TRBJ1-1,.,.,TGTGCCAGCAGTTTGGGGCGAAACACTGAAGCTTTCTTT,CASSLGRNTEAFF
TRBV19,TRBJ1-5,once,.,TGTGCCAGTCGCCACGGAGGGGCCGCGGACGGAATTAGCAATCAGCCCCAGCATTTT,CASRHGGAADGISNQPQHF
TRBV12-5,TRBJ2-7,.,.,TGTGCTAGTGGTTTGAGGCAGGGGTACGAGCAGTACTTC,CASGLRQGYEQYF
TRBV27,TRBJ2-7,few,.,TGTGCCAGCTCCTGGGGACATCTTTACGAGCAGTACTTC,CASSWGHLYEQYF
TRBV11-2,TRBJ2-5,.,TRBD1,TGTGCCAGCAGCTGGACAGGGACGGGGGAGACCCAGTACTTC,CASSWTGTGETQYF
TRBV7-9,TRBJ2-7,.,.,TGTGCCAGCAGCTCCAGGGGAGGTAGCTACGAGCAGTACTTC,CASSSRGGSYEQYF
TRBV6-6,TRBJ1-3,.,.,TGTGCCAGCAGTTACTCCCTCACACTTGGAAACACCATATATTTT,CASSYSLTLGNTIYF
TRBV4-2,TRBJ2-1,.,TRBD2,TGTGCCAGCAGCCAAGATAGCAGCGGGGGGTACAATGAGCAGTTCTTC,CASSQDSSGGYNEQFF
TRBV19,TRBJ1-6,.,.,TGTGCCAGTTCAAACGCCGTCTCCTATAATTCACCCCTCCACTTT,CASSNAVSYNSPLHF
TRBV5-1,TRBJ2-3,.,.,TGCGCCAGCAGCTTGAGGCCAGATACGCAGTATTTT,CASSLRPDTQYF
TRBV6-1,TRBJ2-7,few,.,TGTGCCGTGGGGTCGGGGAGCTCCTACGAGCAGTACTTC,CAVGSGSSYEQYF
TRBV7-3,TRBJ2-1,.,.,TGTGCCAGCAGCACCGCAATCGAGAATGAGCAGTTCTTC,CASSTAIENEQFF
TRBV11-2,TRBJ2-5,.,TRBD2,TGTGCCAGCAGCTTGAGCGGGGGGTACCAAGAGACCCAGTACTTC,CASSLSGGYQETQYF
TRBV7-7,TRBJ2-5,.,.,TGTGCTAGCAGCCCACTATATAGAGAGACCCAGTACTTC,CASSPLYRETQYF
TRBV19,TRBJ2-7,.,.,TGTGCCAGTAGTGTTAGCGGCCTCTACGAGCAGTACTTC,CASSVSGLYEQYF
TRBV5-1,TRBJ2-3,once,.,TGCGCCAGCAGCTTGGACGGGGGATTCACAGATACGCAGTATTTT,CASSLDGGFTDTQYF